The rows below give T cell receptor beta chains drawn from one sample of a study of CD8 T cells in Susac syndrome. One entry per CDR3 protein results from TCRdb running MiXCR on the immunoSEQ multiplex PCR reads. The data show about 140,000 distinct CDR3 sequences, about 94% seen once. The sample taken for sequencing was CD4+ T cells from PBMCs. These receptors all stem from a human donor with Susac syndrome. The CDR3 runs from the conserved cysteine through the conserved F or W. D genes are given only for firm matches. Some rows have no size entry. The others give once, few or many, or a class for an expanded clone.

TGCAGAGGGACTAGCGGGAGTTGGGAGACCCAGTACTTC CRGTSGSWETQYF TRBV20-1 13 NA TRBJ2-5 TRBD2
TGTGCCAGCAGCCAAGATCGCCAGACCCAGTACTTC CASSQDRQTQYF TRBV14 12 NA TRBJ2-5 NA
TGCAGTGCTAGAGTCCAGCGCCCCAACGAGCAGTACTTC CSARVQRPNEQYF TRBV20-1 13 once TRBJ2-7 NA
TGTGCCACCAGCAGTTCAGCGGGGGCCGTCAATGAGCAGTTCTTC CATSSSAGAVNEQFF TRBV15 15 once TRBJ2-1 TRBD2
TGCGCCAGCAGCCGGGACAGGGGCCCCGAGCAGTACTTC CASSRDRGPEQYF TRBV4-1 13 NA TRBJ2-7 TRBD1
TGCAGTGTTGGGGGGGGTGAGCAGTTCTTC CSVGGGEQFF TRBV20-1 10 NA TRBJ2-1 TRBD2
TGCAGTGCAAGGGGCTCTGGGGCCAACGTCCTGACTTTC CSARGSGANVLTF TRBV20-1 13 NA TRBJ2-6 NA
TGTGCCAGCAGTACTACCGAACGGACCATATATTTT CASSTTERTIYF TRBV12-3/TRBV12-4 12 NA TRBJ1-3 NA
TGTGCCAGCAGTGAACACAATCAGCCCCAGCATTTT CASSEHNQPQHF TRBV6-1 12 NA TRBJ1-5 NA
TGTGCCACCAGTGATTTGGGCAGACCGAACACTGAAGCTTTCTTT CATSDLGRPNTEAFF TRBV24-1 15 NA TRBJ1-1 NA
TGTGCCAGCAGCCAAGATAGGATCCAGTTCTTC CASSQDRIQFF TRBV14 11 NA TRBJ2-1 NA
TGCAGCGCCTCCGGGACAGAGAACACTGAAGCTTTCTTT CSASGTENTEAFF TRBV29-1 13 NA TRBJ1-1 TRBD1
TGTGCCAGCTCACAGGGGAAGAGCACTGAAGCTTTCTTT CASSQGKSTEAFF TRBV18 13 NA TRBJ1-1 NA
TGTGCCAGCAGCCACACAGCAACCACTGAAGCTTTCTTT CASSHTATTEAFF TRBV3-1 13 NA TRBJ1-1 NA